This T cell receptor beta chain was identified in a study of CD8+ T cells in alopecia areata. RNA extraction and reverse transcription yielded cDNA as sequencing template. The data were produced by immunoSEQ multiplex PCR, yet TCRdb's version contains in-frame clones alone and is incomplete. In the table there are about 98,000 clones, less than 50% of which are singletons. The CDR3 is made up of 14 amino acids. Germline V gene data show CDR1 as PRHDT and CDR2 as FYEKMQ (reference sequence). The germline V and J ends were trimmed by 5 bases and 9 bases, with 18 bases remaining between them. The table lists this clone with a few counts.

Sequencing input: CD4+ T cells sorted from blood. V usage is TRBV13 and J usage is TRBJ2-3, with a tentative D call TRBD2 (6 bases). The source is a human donor with alopecia areata. CDR3: CASSQKGLGMTQYF. The CDR3 nucleotides are TGTGCCAGCAGCCAAAAGGGACTGGGGATGACGCAGTATTTT.